This T cell receptor (beta chain) was found in a study of T cells in Graves' hyperthyroidism and ophthalmopathy. From germline, CDR1 is DFQATT and CDR2 SNEGSKA (reference sequence). Trimming stripped 4 bases from V and 3 bases from J, with 15 bases between. The CDR3 is 15 amino acids. RNA transcripts yielded amplified TCR beta CDR3 regions. The HTBI set primed first-round TCR CDR3 RT-PCR. Each CDR3 protein is one row after TCRdb ran MiXCR on the multiplex PCR reads. The sample shows fewer than 900,000 distinct CDR3 sequences, 16% of them seen only once. The chain is built from TRBV20-1 and TRBJ2-2; TRBD1 or TRBD2 may be the D gene (5 bases each). This receptor was taken from a man aged 18 to 29 with Graves' hyperthyroidism. The source material was blood. CDR3 in amino acids: CSATGPARDTGELFF. DNA for the CDR3: TGCAGTGCTACGGGACCGGCCCGCGACACCGGGGAGCTGTTTTTT.